The 7 T cell receptor beta chains below all came from one sample that was sequenced in a study of CD8+CD57+ T cells in acquired aplastic anemia. All sequencing subjects had displayed CD8+CD57+ cell expansion on flow cytometry. Genomic DNA templated the TCR beta VDJ and CDR3 profiling. TCRdb passed the reads through MiXCR, listing each CDR3 protein once. The sample has 80,000 to 100,000 distinct CDR3 sequences, around two thirds seen once; the top ten hold 65%. The sequenced sample consisted of sorted CD4+, CD8+, or CD8+CD57+ T cells (not recorded which) from PBMCs. These receptors all stem from a human donor with aplastic anemia.

This rearrangement joins TRBV14 to TRBJ2-1, with D uncertain. This CDR3 comprises 11 residues. V lost 1 base, J lost 9 bases, and 4 bases lay in between. Germline lookup yields CDR1 SGHDN and CDR2 FVKESK. The CDR3 DNA is TGTGCCAGCAGCCAAGTAAGTGAGCAGTTCTTC. Its protein product is CASSQVSEQFF.

This clonotype has just one count. The chain carries TRBV2 and TRBJ2-7; tentatively, D is TRBD1 or TRBD2 (5 bases each). V was shortened by 6 bases and J by 3 bases, with 18 bases between the two germline ends. This CDR3 has 15 amino acids. Germline values: CDR1 SNHLY, CDR2 FYNNEI. CDR3 sequence (DNA): TGTGCCAGCAGCGCAGCTGTGGGGGTCCACTACGAGCAGTACTTC. It is translated as CASSAAVGVHYEQYF.

This clonotype showed up just a few times. The chain joins TRBV20-1 to TRBJ1-2; D is unresolved. Trimming pared 2 bases from V and 7 bases from J, leaving 20 bases between. Germline CDR1 DFQATT, CDR2 SNEGSKA (reference sequence). The CDR3 length is 15 residues. Written as DNA, the CDR3 is TGCAGTGCTAGAAAGGGAGGAGGGCGGGAGGGTGGCTACACCTTC. Protein product: CSARKGGGREGGYTF.

This clonotype was counted only a few times. The chain couples TRBV20-1 to TRBJ1-2, with TRBD1 as a possible D gene (6 bases). The CDR3 contains 13 residues. With 3 bases removed from V and 0 bases from J, the gap between germline ends came to 8 bases. The germline CDR1 and CDR2 sequences are DFQATT and SNEGSKA (reference sequence). CDR3 DNA: TGCAGTGCTAGGGACAGATCTAACTATGGCTACACCTTC. It is translated as CSARDRSNYGYTF.

V gene TRBV20-1 combines with J gene TRBJ2-7; D might be TRBD1 (6 bases). Trimming cost V 1 base and J 2 bases, with 18 bases left between them. CDR1 and CDR2 (germline): DFQATT, SNEGSKA (reference sequence). This CDR3 has 16 residues. The chain's CDR3 is CSARGGLTGKPYEQYF. The CDR3 nucleotides are TGCAGTGCTAGAGGGGGCCTCACAGGGAAACCCTACGAGCAGTACTTC.

This chain uses TRBV5-1 with TRBJ1-5, with D maybe TRBD1 (5 bases). V was cut by 3 bases and J by 6 bases, with 10 bases left in between. Germline loops: CDR1 SGHRS, CDR2 YFSETQ. The CDR3 is made up of 13 amino acids. DNA of the CDR3: TGCGCCAGCAGCTACAGCCAGGGTCAGCCCCAGCATTTT. This sequence encodes CASSYSQGQPQHF.

V is TRBV7-9 and J is TRBJ1-2; the D gene is possibly TRBD1 (6 bases). V was clipped by 4 bases and J by 6 bases, with 12 bases between them. The CDR3 covers 13 residues. Germline values: CDR1 SEHNR, CDR2 FQNEAQ (reference sequence). Here the CDR3 DNA reads TGTGCCAGCAGCTCCGAGCAGGGGAATGGCTACACCTTC. Its translation: CASSSEQGNGYTF.